In its sample, the clone carrying this TCR beta chain was seen a few times. Antigen unknown. Germline V gives CDR1 SGHNT, CDR2 YENEEA. This CDR3 is 13 amino acids long. Trimming stripped 4 bases from V and 7 bases from J, with 14 bases between. Employing constant-segment primers, 5'RACE generated TCR alpha and TCR beta cDNA libraries bearing sample barcodes and UMIs. A single record per CDR3 protein comes from TCRdb applying MiXCR to the 5' RACE reads. Found here are around 450,000 distinct CDR3 sequences, roughly 20% of them singletons; the top ten hold about 8.8%. This sample was included in a study of T-cell memory formation after mild COVID-19. Findings and limits, study-wide: Contracting CD4+ clones sat mainly in CM and EM; CD8+ in EMRA. The study detected some responding clones in pre-infection memory, suggesting cross-reactive memory joined. A balance of CD4 and CD8 characterized clones contracting day 15 to 85, whereas later expanders leaned CD4+.

This clonotype originated in an adult woman who had mild COVID-19 (a few samples of this study predate the infection). Cell type and time point are not known. Input material: PBMCs or a T cell subset sorted from them (not recorded which). The chain links TRBV11-3 to TRBJ2-7; tentative D call: TRBD2 (5 bases). The CDR3 nucleotides are TGTGCCAGCAGCTCCCCTAGGACTTGGGAGCAGTACTTC. It specifies CASSSPRTWEQYF.